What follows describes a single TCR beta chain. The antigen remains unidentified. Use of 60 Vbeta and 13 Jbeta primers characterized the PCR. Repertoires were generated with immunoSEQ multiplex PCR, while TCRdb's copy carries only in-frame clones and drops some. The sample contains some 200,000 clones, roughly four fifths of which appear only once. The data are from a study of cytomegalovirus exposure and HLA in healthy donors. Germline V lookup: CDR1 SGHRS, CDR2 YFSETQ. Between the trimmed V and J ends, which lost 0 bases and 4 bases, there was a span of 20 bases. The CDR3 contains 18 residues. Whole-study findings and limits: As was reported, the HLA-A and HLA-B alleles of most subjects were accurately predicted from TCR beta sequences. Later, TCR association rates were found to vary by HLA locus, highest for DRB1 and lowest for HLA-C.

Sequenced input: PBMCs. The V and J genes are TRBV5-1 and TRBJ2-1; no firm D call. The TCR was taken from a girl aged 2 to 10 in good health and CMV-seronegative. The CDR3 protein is CASSLDDSPFNLYNEQFF. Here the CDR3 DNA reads TGCGCCAGCAGCTTGGATGATAGCCCATTTAACCTATACAATGAGCAGTTCTTC.